The 15 T cell receptor beta chains below come from one sample, sequenced in a study of cytomegalovirus exposure and HLA in healthy donors. The PCR used 60 Vbeta and 13 Jbeta primers. The repertoire was sequenced with immunoSEQ multiplex PCR; TCRdb's copy has only in-frame clones and lacks some. This sample's clone table lists 45,000 to 55,000 clones. Material for sequencing was PBMCs. The receptors were sampled from a man between 40 and 49 years old in good health and CMV-seropositive.

J is TRBJ2-7 and V is TRBV28, with 8 bases aligning to TRBD2. The J segment lost 11 bases and the V segment lost 8 bases, leaving 14 bases of the junction unmatched. The CDR3 contains 13 residues. Germline V lookup: CDR1 MDHEN, CDR2 SYDVKM. CDR3 nucleotides: TGTGCCAGCGGACGGTTTAGCGGGGATACCGAGTACTTC. As protein: CASGRFSGDTEYF.

V gene TRBV7-2 combines with J gene TRBJ1-2, with D maybe TRBD1 (6 bases). Germline CDR1 reads SGHTA; CDR2 reads FQGNSA. Between the trimmed V and J ends, which lost 5 bases and 8 bases, there was a span of 15 bases. CDR3 length equals 13 residues. CDR3: CASSRAGAEGYTF. The CDR3 region has the DNA TGTGCCAGCAGCCGTGCGGGGGCCGAGGGCTACACCTTC.

The chain is built from TRBV7-8 and TRBJ1-4; 9 bases match TRBD1. CDR1 is SGHVS and CDR2 is FQNEAQ in the germline V gene. The CDR3 is 14 amino acids. Unmatched junction bases numbered 4, after V lost 5 bases and J lost 6 bases. This CDR3 reads CASSRGQGHEKLFF. The CDR3 nucleotides read TGTGCCAGCAGCCGGGGACAGGGTCATGAAAAACTGTTTTTT. The entire variable domain, with the rest obtained from reference TRBV7-8 and TRBJ1-4, is as follows: GAGVSQSPRYKVAKRGQDVALRCDPISGHVSLFWYQQALGQGPEFLTYFQNEAQLDKSGLPSDRFFAERPEGSVSTLKIQRTQQEDSAVYLCASSRGQGHEKLFFGSGTQLSVL.

V usage is TRBV27 and J usage is TRBJ1-6; D unclear. Trimming shortened V by 8 bases and J by 6 bases, and 8 bases separated the two germline ends. Germline values: CDR1 MNHEY, CDR2 SMNVEV (reference sequence). The CDR3 totals 12 residues. CDR3: CASQEGNSPLHF. DNA of the CDR3: TGTGCCAGCCAGGAGGGTAATTCACCCCTCCACTTT.

The chain has TRBV19 and TRBJ2-3; 13 nucleotides agree with TRBD2. The germline V gene encodes CDR1 LNHDA and CDR2 SQIVND (reference sequence). The CDR3 runs 14 residues. The V gene end was trimmed by 5 bases and the J gene end by 6 bases; junction bases not matched to a gene: 2. This chain's CDR3 is CASSGLAGDDTQYF. In DNA form, the CDR3 reads TGTGCCAGTAGTGGACTAGCGGGAGACGATACGCAGTATTTT. Looking up the rest from reference TRBV19 and TRBJ2-3 gives the full variable domain: DGGITQSPKYLFRKEGQNVTLSCEQNLNHDAMYWYRQDPGQGLRLIYYSQIVNDFQKGDIAEGYSVSREKKESFPLTVTSAQKNPTAFYLCASSGLAGDDTQYFGPGTRLTVL.

Regarding this clone: At the DNA level, this CDR3 is encoded by other sequences in the same sample as well. V usage is TRBV6-1 and J usage is TRBJ2-1; 8 bases fit TRBD2. Germline V lookup: CDR1 MNHNS, CDR2 SASEGT. The CDR3 is made up of 17 amino acids. V gave up 1 base and J gave up 7 bases; unmatched junction bases: 12. CDR3 DNA: TGTGCCAGCAGTGAAGGGAGGAGGAATAGCGGGGTAAATGAGCAGTTCTTC. As protein: CASSEGRRNSGVNEQFF.

V gene TRBV30 combines with J gene TRBJ2-7, with 7 bases that match TRBD2. The CDR3 sequence is 14 residues long. V lost 1 base, J lost 2 bases, and 5 bases stayed unmatched. CDR1 is GTSNPN, CDR2 SVGIG, per germline (reference sequence). CDR3 nucleotides: TGTGCCTGGAGTGGGGGACTACAGACCTACGAGCAGTACTTC. Translating gives CAWSGGLQTYEQYF.

The chain has TRBV4-1 and TRBJ2-3; TRBD2 is a possible D gene (5 bases). Trimming cost V 6 bases and J 3 bases, with 16 bases left between them. This CDR3 spans 15 amino acids. Germline-derived CDR1 and CDR2 are MGHRA and YSYEKL. DNA of the CDR3: TGCGCCAGCAGACCGGACTTCCGTGGGACAGATACGCAGTATTTT. This sequence encodes CASRPDFRGTDTQYF.

The gene calls are TRBV5-6 and TRBJ2-7, with TRBD1 as a possible D gene (7 bases). CDR1 SGHDT and CDR2 YYEEEE come from the germline V gene. The CDR3 totals 13 residues. V was cut by 4 bases and J by 5 bases, with 13 bases left in between. This CDR3 is CASSRQGLDEQYF. In nucleotides, the CDR3 is TGTGCCAGCAGCCGACAGGGACTCGACGAGCAGTACTTC.

The V and J genes are TRBV2 and TRBJ2-2, with 12 positions matching TRBD2. This CDR3 has 14 residues. Trimming at V came to 4 bases and at J to 6 bases, leaving 0 bases not matched to a gene. The V gene's germline CDR1 is SNHLY and CDR2 FYNNEI. The CDR3 reads CASSGLAGAGELFF. The CDR3 region has the DNA TGTGCCAGCAGTGGACTAGCGGGAGCCGGGGAGCTGTTTTTT. The full variable domain, completed using reference TRBV2 and TRBJ2-2, is EPEVTQTPSHQVTQMGQEVILRCVPISNHLYFYWYRQILGQKVEFLVSFYNNEISEKSEIFDDQFSVERPDGSNFTLKIRSTKLEDSAMYFCASSGLAGAGELFFGEGSRLTVL.

The V gene is TRBV7-2, the J gene TRBJ1-5; 7 nucleotides match TRBD1. CDR1 is SGHTA, CDR2 FQGNSA, per germline. The ends lost 1 base at V and 5 bases at J; junction bases unmatched: 5. This CDR3 region has 15 residues. The CDR3 bases are TGTGCCAGCAGCTTAGGGACAGGTGTCTATCAGCCCCAGCATTTT. This codes for CASSLGTGVYQPQHF.

The chain is built from TRBV7-2 and TRBJ1-2; D not certain. V was clipped by 1 base and J by 4 bases, with 7 bases between them. The CDR3 is 13 residues long. Germline assignment: CDR1 SGHTA and CDR2 FQGNSA. The CDR3 reads CASSLGQVYGYTF. Here the CDR3 DNA reads TGTGCCAGCAGCTTAGGGCAGGTCTATGGCTACACCTTC. The full variable domain, with the rest looked up from reference TRBV7-2 and TRBJ1-2, is GAGVSQSPSNKVTEKGKDVELRCDPISGHTALYWYRQSLGQGLEFLIYFQGNSAPDKSGLPSDRFSAERTGGSVSTLTIQRTQQEDSAVYLCASSLGQVYGYTFGSGTRLTVV.

The genes are TRBV29-1 and TRBJ1-2; 9 bases are a match to TRBD1. The CDR3 sequence is 14 residues long. From germline, CDR1 is SQVTM and CDR2 ANQGSEA. Trimming cost V 7 bases and J 8 bases; bases outside gene matches: 14. The CDR3 sequence is CSAGTGSLYEGYTF. DNA of the CDR3: TGCAGCGCCGGGACAGGGAGCCTGTATGAAGGCTACACCTTC.

The chain recombines TRBV19 with TRBJ1-1; the D gene is possibly TRBD1 (5 bases). V dropped 4 bases and J dropped 0 bases, with 9 bases sitting between them. The CDR3 is 14 residues long. In germline, CDR1 is LNHDA, CDR2 SQIVND (reference sequence). CDR3 sequence reads: CASSTDSLNTEAFF. DNA for the CDR3: TGTGCCAGTAGTACCGACAGTCTGAACACTGAAGCTTTCTTT.

The chain is built from TRBV15 and TRBJ2-7, with 7 bases fitting TRBD2. Losses at the gene ends were 0 bases for V and 5 bases for J; bases not matched to a gene: 7. CDR1 and CDR2 from the germline V gene are LNHNV and YYDKDF (reference sequence). This CDR3 region has 15 residues. The CDR3 DNA reads TGTGCCACCAGCAGAGATTCCGGGGGGATCCACGAGCAGTACTTC. Amino acid sequence: CATSRDSGGIHEQYF.